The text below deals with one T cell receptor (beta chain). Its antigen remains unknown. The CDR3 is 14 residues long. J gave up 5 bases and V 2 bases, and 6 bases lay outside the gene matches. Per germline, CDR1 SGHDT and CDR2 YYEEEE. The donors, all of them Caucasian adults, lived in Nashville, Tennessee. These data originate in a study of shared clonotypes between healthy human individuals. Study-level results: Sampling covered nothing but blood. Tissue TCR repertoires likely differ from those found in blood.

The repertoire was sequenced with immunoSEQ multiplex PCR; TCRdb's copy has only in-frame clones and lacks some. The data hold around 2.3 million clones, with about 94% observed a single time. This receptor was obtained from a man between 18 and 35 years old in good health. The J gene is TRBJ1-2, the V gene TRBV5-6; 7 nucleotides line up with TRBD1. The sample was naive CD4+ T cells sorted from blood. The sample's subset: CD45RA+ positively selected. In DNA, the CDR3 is TGTGCCAGCAGCTTTAGGGACAGAGAGTATGGCTACACCTTC. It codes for CASSFRDREYGYTF.